This is a list of T cell receptor beta chains from one sample in a study of T cell responses to AZD1222 COVID-19 vaccine. Here immunoSEQ multiplex PCR was the method, and the copy in TCRdb shows in-frame clones only, minus some. This sample has about 140,000 clones; around 90% occur once, and the top ten carry 4% to 5.5%. This specimen was peripheral blood, taken on day 0 of AZD1222 vaccination. Receptors originate from an adult in good health. Both conserved end residues are part of each CDR3. D genes are given only for firm matches. The listing skips clone size in some rows; elsewhere it reads once, few, many or a size class.

TRBV5-1	NA	NA	TRBJ2-3	TGCGCCAGCAGCTTGGGGAGTAGCCCCACAGATACGCAGTATTTT	CASSLGSSPTDTQYF
TRBV7-9	NA	NA	TRBJ1-2	TGTGCCAGCAGCTTTGGGATTCTTAACTATGGCTACACCTTC	CASSFGILNYGYTF
TRBV6-1	NA	NA	TRBJ1-1	TGTGCCAGCAGTGAAATGCGAGAGGGAGCTTTCTTT	CASSEMREGAFF
TRBV18	NA	NA	TRBJ1-1	TGTGCCAGCTCACCGCTGTCGGGAGTCAACACTGAAGCTTTCTTT	CASSPLSGVNTEAFF
TRBV29-1	NA	NA	TRBJ2-5	TGCAGCGTTGAACGGGATGGTTGGGAGACCCAGTACTTC	CSVERDGWETQYF
TRBV4-2	NA	TRBD2	TRBJ2-1	TGTGCCAGCAGCCAAGATACGGTAGCGGGAGCCCCCTACAATGAGCAGTTCTTC	CASSQDTVAGAPYNEQFF
TRBV3-1/TRBV3-2	NA	NA	TRBJ2-2	TGTGCCAGCAGCCCATGGGGGGCAGACACCGGGGAGCTGTTTTTT	CASSPWGADTGELFF
TRBV19	NA	TRBD1	TRBJ1-5	TGTGCCAGTAGCACTAGGACAGGGTCTAATCAGCCCCAGCATTTT	CASSTRTGSNQPQHF
TRBV5-5	NA	NA	TRBJ1-6	TGTGCCAGCAGCTTGGCAGGGGATTGGGATTCACCCCTCCACTTT	CASSLAGDWDSPLHF
TRBV28	once	NA	TRBJ1-1	TGTGCCAGCAGTTTTTTAAATTCTGGGAGCCTGAACACTGAAGCTTTCTTT	CASSFLNSGSLNTEAFF
TRBV5-1	NA	TRBD1	TRBJ1-1	TGCGCCAGCGCGCCGGGACAGGGGGCTTGGGGCACTGAAGCTTTCTTT	CASAPGQGAWGTEAFF
TRBV5-1	NA	NA	TRBJ2-2	TGCGCCAGCAGCTTGAGGGGTGGCGGGGAGCTGTTTTTT	CASSLRGGGELFF
TRBV2	NA	NA	TRBJ1-5	TGTGCCAGCAGTGAAGCAGGGTCCCGCAATCAGCCCCAGCATTTT	CASSEAGSRNQPQHF
TRBV5-1	NA	NA	TRBJ1-4	TGCGCCAGCAGCTTTGGGCTGGAGGGTGAAAAACTGTTTTTT	CASSFGLEGEKLFF
TRBV10-1	NA	TRBD1	TRBJ1-4	TGCGCCAGCAGTCTATCGACAGGGGCCGAAAATGAAAAACTGTTTTTT	CASSLSTGAENEKLFF
TRBV19	NA	TRBD1	TRBJ2-7	TGTGCCAGTAGCATGACGAACAGGGGGATGTCCTACGAGCAGTACTTC	CASSMTNRGMSYEQYF
TRBV28	once	NA	TRBJ1-1	TGTGCCAGCAGAATACAGTCATTGAACACTGAAGCTTTCTTT	CASRIQSLNTEAFF
TRBV5-1	once	TRBD1	TRBJ2-1	TGCGCCAGCAGCTTGGCCGGACAGGGGTCCTACAATGAGCAGTTCTTC	CASSLAGQGSYNEQFF
TRBV7-9	once	NA	TRBJ1-1	TGTGCCAGCAGCTCGGAGGGGAACACTGAAGCTTTCTTT	CASSSEGNTEAFF
TRBV24-1	NA	NA	TRBJ2-6	TGTGCCACCAGTGATACCTCTGGGGCCAACGTCCTGACTTTC	CATSDTSGANVLTF
TRBV28	NA	TRBD1	TRBJ1-4	TGTGCCAGCAGTTTAACCGGGACAGGGACTGAAAAACTGTTTTTT	CASSLTGTGTEKLFF
TRBV28	NA	TRBD2	TRBJ2-5	TGTGCCAGCAGCGATACTAGCGGGATTAAGGAGACCCAGTACTTC	CASSDTSGIKETQYF
TRBV5-1	NA	TRBD1	TRBJ1-2	TGCGCCAGCAGCCCCTGGACAGGAGCTACTAACTATGGCTACACCTTC	CASSPWTGATNYGYTF
TRBV3-1/TRBV3-2	NA	NA	TRBJ1-2	TGTGCCAGCAGCCATGTCGGGGCCCCCCACTATGGCTACACCTTC	CASSHVGAPHYGYTF
TRBV11-2	NA	NA	TRBJ2-1	TGTGCCAGCAGCTTAGAGGCCGCAACCTACAATGAGCAGTTCTTC	CASSLEAATYNEQFF
TRBV2	NA	NA	TRBJ2-7	TGTGCCAGCAGTGGTCGGGTTCGCTACGAGCAGTACTTC	CASSGRVRYEQYF
TRBV18	NA	NA	TRBJ2-5	TGTGCCAGCTCACAACAGGGTGTGGAGACCCAGTACTTC	CASSQQGVETQYF
TRBV29-1	NA	NA	TRBJ1-4	TGCAGCGTTGAAGTGCGGGAAAAGAGGAATAATGAAAAACTGTTTTTT	CSVEVREKRNNEKLFF
TRBV7-9	NA	NA	TRBJ2-7	TGTGCCAGCAGCTTACTAGGAACGGAACCCTACGAGCAGTACTTC	CASSLLGTEPYEQYF
TRBV18	NA	TRBD1	TRBJ1-3	TGTGCCAGCTCACCATTTGGAAAGGGGGCTTCTGGAAACACCATATATTTT	CASSPFGKGASGNTIYF
TRBV24-1	NA	TRBD1	TRBJ2-1	TGTGCCACCGACGGTTCGGGACAGGGATTGATGAATGAGCAGTTCTTC	CATDGSGQGLMNEQFF
TRBV19	NA	NA	TRBJ2-7	TGTGCCAGTAGTGTGACAGAGTCCTACGAGCAGTACTTC	CASSVTESYEQYF
TRBV2	NA	NA	TRBJ2-7	TGTGCCAGCAGGCCCCGCACAGATACCTACGAGCAGTACTTC	CASRPRTDTYEQYF
TRBV19	NA	NA	TRBJ2-4	TGTGCCAGTAGTATAGACGGCAGCTCAGCCAAAAACATTCAGTACTTC	CASSIDGSSAKNIQYF